This section outlines one TCR beta chain sequence together with its context. The antigen is unknown. The germline CDR1 and CDR2 sequences are KGHSH and LQKENI. This CDR3 contains 14 residues. The data were taken from a study of monozygotic twins with inflammatory bowel disease. Study-level points and caveats: Repertoire likeness was no different across concordant and discordant twins, perhaps owing to restricted power. Added variability in patient repertoires may stem from differing immunosuppressive treatments.

Generation of cDNA took place in eight separate reactions per sample. Through template switching, UMIs that included a 6-nucleotide sample barcode were added. Each CDR3 protein gets one entry in TCRdb, which reprocessed the 5' RACE reads and gives no DNA. The table lists 400,000 to 500,000 distinct CDR3 sequences. The receptor's source is a human donor with ulcerative colitis or Crohn's disease, or a healthy co-twin of an affected twin (not recorded which). The chain recombines TRBV18 with TRBJ1-5. Sequencing was performed on blood. The CDR3 is CASSPGREGEPQHF.